Below are 28 T cell receptor beta chains sequenced from a single sample in a study of T cell responses to AZD1222 COVID-19 vaccine. The assay was immunoSEQ multiplex PCR, and TCRdb's table has in-frame clones only and misses some. The sample shows about 150,000 clones, about 91% of them seen only once. The specimen comprised peripheral blood, sampled on day 0 of AZD1222 vaccination. The receptors originated from an adult in good health.

This sequence joins TRBV4-3 and TRBJ2-1; D is possibly TRBD1 or TRBD2 (5 bases each). The CDR3 contains 17 residues. V lost 1 base, J lost 4 bases, and 17 bases lay in between. Germline-derived CDR1 and CDR2 are LGHNA and YSLEER. In DNA, the CDR3 is TGCGCCAGCAGCCAAGGATGGGTCAGGGACGATTACAATGAGCAGTTCTTC. The encoded protein is CASSQGWVRDDYNEQFF.

The chain couples TRBV28 to TRBJ1-2; possible D gene TRBD1, 6 bases. With 4 bases removed from V and 4 bases from J, the gap between germline ends came to 13 bases. Germline loops: CDR1 MDHEN, CDR2 SYDVKM. The length of the CDR3 is 14 residues. CDR3 DNA: TGTGCCAGCAGTTCGCCCACAGGGACCTATGGCTACACCTTC. As protein: CASSSPTGTYGYTF.

This chain links TRBV19 with TRBJ1-6; TRBD1 aligns across 10 bases. CDR3 length: 15 amino acids. CDR1 and CDR2 (germline): LNHDA, SQIVND (reference sequence). J lost 6 bases, V lost 9 bases, and 8 bases had no gene match. In DNA form, the CDR3 reads TGTGCCAGCCGGGACAGGGGAGTCGGTAATTCACCCCTCCACTTT. Translated: CASRDRGVGNSPLHF.

The rearrangement joins TRBV7-2 to TRBJ1-1; D unresolved. CDR1 SGHTA and CDR2 FQGNSA come from the germline V gene. Trimming took off 2 bases at V and 1 base at J, with 5 bases between the two ends. The CDR3 loop spans 13 amino acids. The CDR3 reads CASSLYSNTEAFF. The CDR3 DNA reads as TGTGCCAGCAGCTTATACTCGAACACTGAAGCTTTCTTT.

This clone was detected only once. The V call is TRBV18, the J call TRBJ1-1; 8 bases are a match to TRBD1. V gave up 4 bases and J gave up 11 bases; unmatched junction bases: 12. Germline loops: CDR1 KGHSH, CDR2 LQKENI. The CDR3 runs 14 residues. This chain's CDR3 is CASSQPDRVIFAFF. For the CDR3, the DNA is TGTGCCAGCTCACAACCGGACAGGGTCATTTTCGCTTTCTTT.

V gene TRBV5-1 combines with J gene TRBJ1-6; 8 bases agree with TRBD1. The CDR3 has 15 amino acids. The germline V gene has CDR1 SGHRS and CDR2 YFSETQ. The V gene end was trimmed by 7 bases and the J gene end by 2 bases; junction bases not matched to a gene: 5. The CDR3 loop reads CASEGQGAYNSPLHF. DNA of the CDR3: TGCGCCAGCGAAGGACAGGGTGCCTATAATTCACCCCTCCACTTT. Full variable domain (rest looked up from reference TRBV5-1 and TRBJ1-6): KAGVTQTPRYLIKTRGQQVTLSCSPISGHRSVSWYQQTPGQGLQFLFEYFSETQRNKGNFPGRFSGRQFSNSRSEMNVSTLELGDSALYLCASEGQGAYNSPLHFGNGTRLTVT.

This chain uses TRBV5-4 with TRBJ2-7; D remains unclear. The CDR3 is 14 residues long. V lost 0 bases and J 3 bases, leaving 10 bases between the germline ends. The germline CDR1 and CDR2 sequences are SGHNT and YYREEE (reference sequence). CDR3 DNA: TGTGCCAGCAGCTTGGAACTCGTGGGCTACGAGCAGTACTTC. It translates to CASSLELVGYEQYF.

This clone appeared once. This chain connects TRBV7-8 to TRBJ2-3, with 7 positions matching TRBD1. V shed 4 bases and J 4 bases; nucleotides not matched to a gene: 2. Germline CDR1 reads SGHVS; CDR2 reads FQNEAQ. This CDR3 is 13 amino acids long. CDR3 coding DNA: TGTGCCAGCAGCTCACAGGGGCCAGATACGCAGTATTTT. Protein product: CASSSQGPDTQYF.

This clone came up once. The chain recombines TRBV11-2 with TRBJ2-2; D call uncertain. The CDR3 is made up of 16 amino acids. Trimming cost V 1 base and J 1 base, with 10 bases left between them. Germline loops: CDR1 SGHAT, CDR2 FQNNGV. DNA for the CDR3: TGTGCCAGCAGCTTAGTTCCCGGAGTGAACACCGGGGAGCTGTTTTTT. Translation: CASSLVPGVNTGELFF.

V and J are TRBV10-3 and TRBJ1-4; 10 positions agree with TRBD1. CDR1 is ENHRY, CDR2 SYGVKD, per germline. The V segment lost 6 bases and the J segment 8 bases; nucleotides outside the gene matches: 6. The CDR3 has 14 residues. CDR3 residues: CAISPGTGVEKLFF. CDR3 in DNA: TGTGCCATCAGCCCCGGGACAGGGGTGGAAAAACTGTTTTTT.

The rearrangement links TRBV27 to TRBJ1-5, with D perhaps TRBD1 (5 bases). The CDR3 consists of 15 residues. The germline V gene has CDR1 MNHEY and CDR2 SMNVEV (reference sequence). V gave up 3 bases and J gave up 2 bases, with 11 bases separating them. CDR3 region: CASSFGRAGNQPQHF. CDR3 nucleotide sequence: TGTGCCAGCAGTTTTGGCAGGGCTGGCAATCAGCCCCAGCATTTT.

This chain joins TRBV6-5 and TRBJ1-5; the D gene is possibly TRBD1 (6 bases). The CDR3 length is 13 residues. Germline lookup yields CDR1 MNHEY and CDR2 SVGAGI. V was shortened by 2 bases and J by 4 bases, with 6 bases between the two germline ends. CDR3 nucleotides: TGTGCCAGCAGTTACAGGGGGAATCAGCCCCAGCATTTT. Amino acid sequence: CASSYRGNQPQHF.

Only one count was recorded for this clone. The chain links TRBV9 to TRBJ2-1; TRBD1 matches 8 bases. CDR1 is SGDLS, CDR2 YYNGEE, per germline. The V and J ends lost 0 bases and 8 bases, in that order; junction bases with no gene match: 10. CDR3 length equals 16 residues. The CDR3 coding sequence is TGTGCCAGCAGCGTAGGTGGACAGGGACTTAGGGATGAGCAGTTCTTC. Translation gives CASSVGGQGLRDEQFF.

The chain recombines TRBV6-6 with TRBJ1-5; 7 bases are a match to TRBD1. The CDR3 is made up of 17 amino acids. Germline trimming cut 6 bases from V and 1 base from J; bases unmatched to any gene: 12. Germline loops: CDR1 MNHNY, CDR2 SVGAGI (reference sequence). CDR3 bases: TGTGCCAGCAGCCGACAGGGAGTCGGTGTGAGCAATCAGCCCCAGCATTTT. The encoded protein is CASSRQGVGVSNQPQHF.

The J gene is TRBJ1-6, the V gene TRBV19, with a possible D match to TRBD1 (5 bases). There are 16 residues in the CDR3. From germline, CDR1 is LNHDA and CDR2 SQIVND (reference sequence). V lost 7 bases and J 0 bases, leaving 13 bases between the germline ends. In nucleotides, the CDR3 is TGTGCCAGTATCCACAGGCCCAGCTCCTATAATTCACCCCTCCACTTT. It codes for CASIHRPSSYNSPLHF.

The V call is TRBV15, the J call TRBJ1-2; unclear D gene. The length of the CDR3 is 12 residues. The V and J ends lost 3 bases and 4 bases respectively, with 6 bases between them. Germline values: CDR1 LNHNV, CDR2 YYDKDF (reference sequence). Here the CDR3 reads CATSSWAYGYTF. The CDR3 DNA is TGTGCCACCAGCAGCTGGGCCTATGGCTACACCTTC.

This chain connects TRBV6-5 to TRBJ2-3, with 9 nucleotides matching TRBD1. Germline V gives CDR1 MNHEY, CDR2 SVGAGI. The CDR3 has 13 amino acids. V lost 10 bases to trimming and J lost 3 bases; unmatched junction nucleotides: 5. The DNA for the CDR3 is TGTGCCACACGGACAGGGGCGACAGATACGCAGTATTTT. This sequence encodes CATRTGATDTQYF.

The chain links TRBV4-2 to TRBJ1-5, with 7 bases that match TRBD1. The ends lost 0 bases at V and 6 bases at J; junction bases unmatched: 5. CDR3 size: 15 residues. CDR1 and CDR2 from the germline V gene are LGHNA and YNFKEQ. The CDR3 loop is CASSQEIGGGQPQHF. The CDR3 nucleotides read TGTGCCAGCAGCCAAGAGATAGGGGGCGGTCAGCCCCAGCATTTT.

The V gene is TRBV4-3, the J gene TRBJ2-5, with D perhaps TRBD2 (6 bases). The CDR3 runs to 14 residues. Germline V gene sequence: CDR1 LGHNA, CDR2 YSLEER. V lost 4 bases and J lost 4, with 13 bases in between. CDR3 in amino acids: CASSREAGRETQYF. In DNA form, the CDR3 reads TGCGCCAGCAGCCGAGAGGCGGGGCGAGAGACCCAGTACTTC.

The chain has TRBV5-1 and TRBJ2-5; D could derive from TRBD1 or TRBD2 (6 bases each). V dropped 4 bases and J dropped 2 bases, with 12 bases sitting between them. Per the germline V gene, CDR1 is SGHRS and CDR2 is YFSETQ. There are 14 residues in the CDR3. As DNA, the CDR3 is TGCGCCAGCAGCGGGGGGCCGGGGCAAGAGACCCAGTACTTC. Translation gives CASSGGPGQETQYF. Full variable domain (outside the CDR3, taken from reference TRBV5-1 and TRBJ2-5): KAGVTQTPRYLIKTRGQQVTLSCSPISGHRSVSWYQQTPGQGLQFLFEYFSETQRNKGNFPGRFSGRQFSNSRSEMNVSTLELGDSALYLCASSGGPGQETQYFGPGTRLLVL.

Here the CDR3 reads CASSELDRGLTDTQYF. The CDR3 region has the DNA TGTGCCAGCAGTGAATTGGACAGGGGGCTCACAGATACGCAGTATTTT. This sequence joins TRBV6-1 and TRBJ2-3; the match to TRBD1 covers 11 bases. The CDR3 is made up of 16 amino acids. V was pared by 2 bases and J by 2 bases, with 3 bases of the junction left unmatched. CDR1 and CDR2 (germline): MNHNS, SASEGT.

The V call is TRBV15, the J call TRBJ1-2; perhaps TRBD1 as D (6 bases). V was shortened by 2 bases and J by 8 bases, with 15 bases between the two germline ends. Germline-derived CDR1 and CDR2 are LNHNV and YYDKDF (reference sequence). There are 14 residues in the CDR3. The CDR3 DNA sequence: TGTGCCACCAGCAGACCTACAGGGTCTCGAGGCTACACCTTC. Amino acids: CATSRPTGSRGYTF.

Turning to this clone: Other DNA sequences within the sample encode an identical CDR3. The J gene is TRBJ1-5, the V gene TRBV7-2; tentative D call: TRBD1 (5 bases). Germline V lookup: CDR1 SGHTA, CDR2 FQGNSA. The V and J ends lost 5 bases and 2 bases respectively, with 13 bases between them. The CDR3 spans 15 residues. In nucleotides, the CDR3 is TGTGCCAGCAGCCGGGGGGGGGTTGGCAATCAGCCCCAGCATTTT. Translating gives CASSRGGVGNQPQHF.

This clone was counted only a few times. The CDR3 spells CASSLGSASGNTIYF. For the CDR3, the DNA is TGTGCCAGCAGCTTAGGTTCGGCCTCTGGAAACACCATATATTTT. This chain links TRBV7-9 with TRBJ1-3, with unresolved D. This CDR3 contains 15 residues. Trimming pared 1 base from V and 0 bases from J, leaving 7 bases between. CDR1 is SEHNR and CDR2 is FQNEAQ in the germline V gene (reference sequence). Full variable domain (rest looked up from reference TRBV7-9 and TRBJ1-3): DTGVSQNPRHKITKRGQNVTFRCDPISEHNRLYWYRQTLGQGPEFLTYFQNEAQLEKSRLLSDRFSAERPKGSFSTLEIQRTEQGDSAMYLCASSLGSASGNTIYFGEGSWLTVV.

This sequence joins TRBV19 and TRBJ1-1; D unclear. V lost 5 bases and J lost 6, with 7 bases in between. CDR3 size: 11 residues. Germline V gene data show CDR1 as LNHDA and CDR2 as SQIVND (reference sequence). The CDR3 nucleotides read TGTGCCAGTAGTGCCGCCGCTGAAGCTTTCTTT. Protein product: CASSAAAEAFF.

The J gene is TRBJ1-1, the V gene TRBV5-1, with a possible D match to TRBD1 (6 bases). The V end lost 0 bases, the J end lost 5 bases, and 23 bases lay between the germline ends. Germline V lookup: CDR1 SGHRS, CDR2 YFSETQ. This CDR3 is 18 amino acids long. The CDR3 nucleotides read TGCGCCAGCAGCTTGGCCAAACCAGGGGCGCTTTTAGGAACTGAAGCTTTCTTT. As protein: CASSLAKPGALLGTEAFF.

The rearrangement uses TRBV5-6 and TRBJ2-7; D call uncertain. Trimming removed 4 bases from V and 4 bases from J, with 9 bases in between. Germline V gene sequence: CDR1 SGHDT, CDR2 YYEEEE. The length of the CDR3 is 12 residues. The CDR3 is CASSVYRYEQYF. The DNA of the CDR3 is TGTGCCAGCAGCGTTTACAGATACGAGCAGTACTTC.

The gene calls are TRBV2 and TRBJ1-4; TRBD1 aligns across 9 bases. This CDR3 spans 14 amino acids. The J segment lost 8 bases and the V segment lost 6 bases, leaving 7 bases of the junction unmatched. Germline CDR1 is SNHLY and CDR2 is FYNNEI. This CDR3 is CASSAYRGREKLFF. Here the CDR3 DNA reads TGTGCCAGCAGCGCCTACAGGGGGCGAGAAAAACTGTTTTTT.